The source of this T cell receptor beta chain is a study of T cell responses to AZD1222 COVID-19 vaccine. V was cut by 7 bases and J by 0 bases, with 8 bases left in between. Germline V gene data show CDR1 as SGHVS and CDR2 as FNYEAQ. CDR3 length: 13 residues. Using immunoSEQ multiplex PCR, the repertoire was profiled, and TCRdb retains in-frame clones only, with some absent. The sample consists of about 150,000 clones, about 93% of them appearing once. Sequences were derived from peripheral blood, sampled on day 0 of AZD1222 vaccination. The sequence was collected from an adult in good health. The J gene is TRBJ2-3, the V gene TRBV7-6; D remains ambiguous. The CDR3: CASNGPSTDTQYF. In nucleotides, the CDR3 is TGTGCCAGCAACGGACCTAGCACAGATACGCAGTATTTT.